Shown below are 13 T cell receptor beta chains from a single sample sequenced in a study of Graves' ophthalmopathy and Graves' hyperthyroidism (dated by TCRdb to between 2018 and 2020). Sequencing was carried out with an Illumina HiSeq 2000. For repertoire sequencing, TCR beta CDR3 regions were amplified from RNA transcripts. The first round of RT-PCR was done with HTBI primers and the Qiagen OneStep RT-PCR kit, and was followed by a second round of multiplex PCR, then size selection and purification. TCRdb trimmed the raw reads at Q25, called clones with MiXCR and kept productive beta chains. Records with the same CDR3 protein are collapsed into one entry carrying the most frequent genes and DNA. Within this sample are around 1,000,000 distinct CDR3 sequences, with about two fifths of them counted one time only. The ten most abundant clones make up roughly 11% of the sample. Sequencing was carried out using peripheral blood or thyroid tissue (not recorded which). All receptors come from an adult man with Graves' hyperthyroidism.

In regard to this clonotype: This could be a read error, since a much larger clone is one nucleotide away. V gene TRBV10-2 combines with J gene TRBJ2-2; the D is unclear. V was trimmed by 3 bases and J by 9 bases, leaving 14 bases between them. Germline CDR1 is WSHSY and CDR2 is SAAADI. The length of the CDR3 is 14 residues. The CDR3 here is CASSEPSSGRELFF. The CDR3 DNA reads as TGCGCCAGCAGTGAACCGTCTAGTGGACGGGAGCTGTTTTTT.

This clonotype showed up many times. The rearrangement joins TRBV10-3 to TRBJ1-6; no definite D call. This CDR3 region has 15 residues. The germline gives CDR1 ENHRY, CDR2 SYGVKD. Between the trimmed V and J ends, which lost 7 bases and 5 bases, there was a span of 15 bases. Here the CDR3 reads CAIKEGDGDNSPLHF. The CDR3 nucleotides read TGTGCCATCAAGGAAGGAGATGGGGATAATTCACCCCTCCACTTT.

The CDR3 sequence is CAISESGQGTDTQYF. The CDR3, as DNA: TGTGCCATCAGTGAGTCGGGGCAGGGCACAGATACGCAGTATTTT. The chain links TRBV10-3 to TRBJ2-3, with D tentatively TRBD1 (5 bases). CDR3 length: 15 residues. V lost 0 bases to trimming and J lost 1 base, with 8 bases between them. Germline-derived CDR1 and CDR2 are ENHRY and SYGVKD.

This clonotype showed up many times. V is TRBV2 and J is TRBJ1-2, with D possibly matching TRBD1 (5 bases). The CDR3 is 13 residues long. V lost 6 bases and J lost 7, with 15 bases in between. In germline, CDR1 is SNHLY, CDR2 FYNNEI. The CDR3 here is CASRGESYGGYTF. The DNA of the CDR3 is TGTGCCAGCAGAGGGGAAAGCTACGGTGGCTACACCTTC.

The chain carries TRBV19 and TRBJ2-6; 8 bases are shared with TRBD1. The length of the CDR3 is 12 residues. Germline V gives CDR1 LNHDA, CDR2 SQIVND (reference sequence). The CDR3: CGTGCGANVLTF. CDR3 bases: TGTGGGACAGGGTGCGGGGCCAACGTCCTGACTTTC.

V and J are TRBV15 and TRBJ1-5, with 7 bases matching TRBD1. V trimming: 0 bases; J trimming: 2 bases; junction bases outside the gene matches: 1. The CDR3 runs to 15 residues. Germline V gene lookup returns CDR1 LNHNV and CDR2 YYDKDF (reference sequence). DNA for the CDR3: TGTGCCACCAGCAGAGATGGGACAGGCAATCAGCCCCAGCATTTT. Amino acid sequence: CATSRDGTGNQPQHF.

The sample holds many counts of this clonotype. V and J are TRBV24-1 and TRBJ2-2; 8 nucleotides align to TRBD2. This CDR3 contains 17 residues. The germline V gene has CDR1 KGHDR and CDR2 SFDVKD. V shed 3 bases and J 6 bases; nucleotides not matched to a gene: 11. CDR3 region: CATSDTPGLGAPGELFF. The CDR3 bases are TGTGCCACCAGTGATACACCGGGACTAGGGGCGCCCGGGGAGCTGTTTTTT.

This CDR3 is CASTMMKGSQQYF. In nucleotides, the CDR3 is TGTGCCAGCACTATGATGAAGGGAAGTCAGCAGTACTTC. The chain links TRBV7-9 to TRBJ2-7; no reliable D call. V was shortened by 7 bases and J by 8 bases, with 18 bases between the two germline ends. This CDR3 comprises 13 residues. Germline lookup yields CDR1 SEHNR and CDR2 FQNEAQ (reference sequence).

This clonotype was counted at least ten times. The junction does not match germline at one end; this may be a read error. The chain is built from TRBV7-9 and TRBJ2-5; TRBD1 is a possible D gene (6 bases). The germline CDR1 and CDR2 sequences are SEHNR and FQNEAQ (reference sequence). The CDR3 covers 11 residues. This chain's CDR3 is CASSLVGHRDF. The CDR3 DNA sequence: TGTGCCAGCAGCTTAGTGGGACACCGGGACTTC. The whole variable domain, remainder taken from reference TRBV7-9 and TRBJ2-5, is DTGVSQNPRHKITKRGQNVTFRCDPISEHNRLYWYRQTLGQGPEFLTYFQNEAQLEKSRLLSDRFSAERPKGSFSTLEIQRTEQGDSAMYLCASSLVGHRDFGPGTRLLVL.

The chain carries TRBV20-1 and TRBJ1-1, with unresolved D. The ends were cut back, 0 bases at V and 0 bases at J, with 14 bases in the middle. The CDR3 is made up of 16 amino acids. Germline CDR1 reads DFQATT; CDR2 reads SNEGSKA (reference sequence). CDR3 bases: TGCAGTGCTAGAGATGATCTCGAGCGATTGAACACTGAAGCTTTCTTT. Its protein product is CSARDDLERLNTEAFF.

This clonotype has only a few counts. The chain is built from TRBV12-3 or TRBV12-4 and TRBJ2-5; 8 positions match TRBD1. After removal of 5 bases from V and 2 bases from J, the junction contained 16 bases not matched to a gene. The CDR3 covers 18 residues. CDR3 sequence (DNA): TGTGCCAGCAGTCACGGACAGGGACCAGCGGAGAGACAAGAGACCCAGTACTTC. It encodes CASSHGQGPAERQETQYF.

The rearrangement joins TRBV4-1 to TRBJ2-5; TRBD2 might be the D (5 bases). The germline V and J ends were trimmed by 0 bases and 4 bases, with 12 bases remaining between them. Looked up from germline, CDR1 is MGHRA and CDR2 is YSYEKL. The CDR3 consists of 15 residues. The CDR3 DNA follows: TGCGCCAGCAGCCAAGATATCGGGGATACAGAGACCCAGTACTTC. It yields the protein CASSQDIGDTETQYF.

This clonotype was seen many times. The chain combines TRBV12-3 or TRBV12-4 with TRBJ1-1; D uncertain. Trimming left V 3 bases short and J 0 bases short, with 8 bases between. The CDR3 spans 14 residues. The CDR3 loop reads CASSFSGMNTEAFF. CDR3 in DNA: TGTGCCAGCAGTTTTTCGGGGATGAACACTGAAGCTTTCTTT.